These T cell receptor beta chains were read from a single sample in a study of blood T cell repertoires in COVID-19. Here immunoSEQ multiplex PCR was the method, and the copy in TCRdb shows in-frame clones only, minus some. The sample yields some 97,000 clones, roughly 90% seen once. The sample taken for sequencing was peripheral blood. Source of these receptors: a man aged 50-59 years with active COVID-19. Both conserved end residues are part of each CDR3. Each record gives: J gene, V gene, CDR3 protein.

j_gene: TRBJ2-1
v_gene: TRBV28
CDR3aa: CASSLRDYYNEQFF

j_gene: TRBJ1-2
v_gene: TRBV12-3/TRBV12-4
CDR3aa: CASSEGARWGYTF

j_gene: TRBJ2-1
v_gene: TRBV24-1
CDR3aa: CATSSSQGAHEQFF

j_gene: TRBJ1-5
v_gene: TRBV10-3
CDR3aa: CAIRGDSNQPQHF

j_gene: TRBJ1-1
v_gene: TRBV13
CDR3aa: CASSWTGVGTEAFF

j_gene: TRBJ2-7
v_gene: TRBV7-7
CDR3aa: CASSAGTGPLGEQYF

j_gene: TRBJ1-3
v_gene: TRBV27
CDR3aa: CASRGSGTGNTIYF

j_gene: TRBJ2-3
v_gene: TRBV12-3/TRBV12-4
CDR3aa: CASSFDSPDTQYF

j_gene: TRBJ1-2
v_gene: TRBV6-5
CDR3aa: CASSYSHSLNYGYTF

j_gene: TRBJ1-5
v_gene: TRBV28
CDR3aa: CASSGGPTGSRAQHF

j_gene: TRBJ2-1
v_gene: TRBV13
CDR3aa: CASSPGGNTYNEQFF

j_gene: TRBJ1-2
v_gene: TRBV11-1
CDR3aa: CASSSGTNYGYTF

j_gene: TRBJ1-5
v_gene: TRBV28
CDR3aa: CASSSLRGQPQHF

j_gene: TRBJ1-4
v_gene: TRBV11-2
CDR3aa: CASSRDAYNEKLFF

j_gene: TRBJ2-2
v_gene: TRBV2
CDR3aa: CASRPDRGGTGELFF

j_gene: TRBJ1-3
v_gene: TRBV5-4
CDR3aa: CASSARSRELNTIYF

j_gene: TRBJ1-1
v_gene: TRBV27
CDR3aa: CASSLGGFGTEAFF

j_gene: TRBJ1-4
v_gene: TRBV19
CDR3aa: CASSIGRQGIGEKLFF

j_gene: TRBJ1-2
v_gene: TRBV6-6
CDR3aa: CASGQVYGYTF

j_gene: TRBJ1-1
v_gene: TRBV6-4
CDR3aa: CASSVGPGNTEAFF

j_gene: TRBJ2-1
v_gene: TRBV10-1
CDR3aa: CASSEGVAGVGNEQFF

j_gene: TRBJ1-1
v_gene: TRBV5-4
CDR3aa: CASSLAEDFGEDTEAFF

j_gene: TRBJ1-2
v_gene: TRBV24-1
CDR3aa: CATSDLGQAFDTF

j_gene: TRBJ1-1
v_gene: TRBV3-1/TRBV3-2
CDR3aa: CASSQFVGGGNTEAFF

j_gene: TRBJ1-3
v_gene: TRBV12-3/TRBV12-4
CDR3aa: CASSLQQVGFVYF

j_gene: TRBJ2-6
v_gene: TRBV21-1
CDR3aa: CASSEPGQGVSGANVLTF

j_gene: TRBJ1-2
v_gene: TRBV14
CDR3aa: CASSQEGQGVPILGGYTF

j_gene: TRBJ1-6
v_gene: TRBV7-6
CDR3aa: CASSSLDSGRTPLHF

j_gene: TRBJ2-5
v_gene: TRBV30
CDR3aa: CAWSFGPGETQYF

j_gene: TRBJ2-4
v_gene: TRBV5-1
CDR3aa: CASSAGQGKNIQYF

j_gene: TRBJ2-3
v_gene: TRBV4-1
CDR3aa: CASSQEGTSGALKQYF

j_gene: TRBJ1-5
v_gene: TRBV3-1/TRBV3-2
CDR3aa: CASSQVGGRQPQHF

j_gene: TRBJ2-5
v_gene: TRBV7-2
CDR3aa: CASSRPGQGRLETQYF

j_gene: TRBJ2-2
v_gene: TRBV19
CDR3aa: CASSILAGKGSVTGELFF

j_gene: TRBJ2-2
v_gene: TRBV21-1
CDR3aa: CASSKGDRKTGELFF

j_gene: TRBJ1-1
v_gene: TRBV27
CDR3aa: CASSLNRNTEAFF

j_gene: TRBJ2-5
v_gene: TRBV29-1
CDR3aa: CSAVGDRGETQYF

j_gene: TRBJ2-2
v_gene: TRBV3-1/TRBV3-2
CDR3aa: CASSRVGTNTGELFF

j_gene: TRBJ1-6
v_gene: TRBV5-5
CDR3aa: CASSPQTGDTYNSPLHF

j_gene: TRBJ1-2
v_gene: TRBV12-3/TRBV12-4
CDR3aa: CASRGGGVGGYTF

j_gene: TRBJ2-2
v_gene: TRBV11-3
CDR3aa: CASSLSYVTGQKTNTGELFF